The 6 T cell receptor beta chains given below trace back to one sample, sequenced in a study of blood T cell repertoires in COVID-19 (dated by TCRdb to the early 2020s). Library preparation used the immunoSEQ multiplex PCR assay. Entries here come from immuneACCESS through TCRdb and include only in-frame sequences with V and J called. Some clones fail to appear in such tables; in the studies checked, an unresolved V gene covers under half of the shortfall, and the cause of the remainder is unknown. In all, the sample holds about 64,000 clones, and roughly 85% of those were seen once. 1.2% of the sample comes from the top ten. What was sequenced was peripheral blood. These receptors were taken from a man between 40 and 49 years old with acute or convalescent COVID-19.

The chain uses TRBV9 and TRBJ1-1, with a tentative D call TRBD1 (6 bases). This CDR3 is 14 amino acids long. V was pared by 4 bases and J by 1 base, with 11 bases between. Germline lookup yields CDR1 SGDLS and CDR2 YYNGEE. CDR3 nucleotide sequence: TGTGCCAGCAGCCGCGGACAGAGGAACACTGAAGCTTTCTTT. It specifies CASSRGQRNTEAFF.

The chain recombines TRBV11-3 with TRBJ2-3, with 15 bases identical to TRBD2. Germline loops: CDR1 SGHNT, CDR2 YENEEA. After removal of 5 bases from V and 2 bases from J, the junction contained 8 bases not matched to a gene. This CDR3 is built from 18 residues. CDR3 amino acids: CASSTGTSGGSFTDTQYF. In DNA, the CDR3 is TGTGCCAGCAGCACCGGGACTAGCGGGGGGTCGTTCACAGATACGCAGTATTTT.

The chain uses TRBV5-1 and TRBJ2-5; 11 positions agree with TRBD2. Germline lookup yields CDR1 SGHRS and CDR2 YFSETQ. This CDR3 contains 17 residues. V lost 1 base to trimming and J lost 1 base; unmatched junction nucleotides: 6. The CDR3 here is CASSLWLAGGLQETQYF. For the CDR3, the DNA is TGCGCCAGCAGCTTGTGGTTAGCGGGGGGGCTCCAAGAGACCCAGTACTTC.

This clone appeared once. The CDR3: CSVEGAGGRETQYF. As DNA, the CDR3 is TGCAGCGTTGAAGGAGCGGGGGGGAGAGAGACCCAGTACTTC. This chain joins TRBV29-1 and TRBJ2-5; TRBD2 matches at 10 bases. The trim removed 1 base at V and 4 bases at J, leaving 3 bases unmatched. The CDR3 sequence is 14 residues long. The V gene's germline CDR1 is SQVTM and CDR2 ANQGSEA.

As to this clone: An end of the junction does not agree with germline; a read error may underlie this. The chain couples TRBV5-4 to TRBJ1-1; 7 bases map to TRBD1. CDR1 SGHNT and CDR2 YYREEE come from the germline V gene (reference sequence). The CDR3 runs 18 residues. As DNA, the CDR3 is TGTGCCAGCAGCTTGGCTTGGCAGGGGGGTGGATTGAAGACTGAAGCTTTCTTT. It yields the protein CASSLAWQGGGLKTEAFF.

This clone was detected only once. The CDR3 coding sequence is TGTGCCAGCAGCGACCCGTGGCCTAGCTCTGGAAACACCATATATTTT. As protein: CASSDPWPSSGNTIYF. V usage is TRBV3-1 (or the pseudogene TRBV3-2) and J usage is TRBJ1-3; D is unclear. The CDR3 has 16 residues. Germline V lookup: CDR1 LGHDT, CDR2 YNNKEL (reference sequence). Trimming shortened V by 5 bases and J by 0 bases, and 14 bases separated the two germline ends.